The next 5 T cell receptor beta chains were all read from a single sample in a study of Ad26.COV2.S vaccination and SARS-CoV-2 variants. Treatment here: around 19 received Ad26.COV2.S at low or high dose, single or two shots; 5 received placebo; per-sample allocation not given. Samples analyzed were those drawn on day 63 after the first vaccine or placebo injection. Profiling relied on immunoSEQ multiplex PCR, and the TCRdb table lists in-frame clones only, not all of them. The sample gives around 320,000 clones, approximately 86% of which show up once; approximately 2% is in the top ten. Source: peripheral blood, taken in a trial of Ad26.COV2.S vaccine versus placebo. These receptors originate from a person aged 18-65 years who received the Ad26.COV2.S COVID-19 vaccine or a placebo.

This chain joins TRBV6-2 or TRBV6-3 and TRBJ2-7; 11 bases fit TRBD2. The junction had 15 bases not matched to a gene; V was cut back by 5 bases and J by 3 bases. The germline V gene has CDR1 MNHEY and CDR2 SVGEGT. CDR3 length equals 18 residues. CDR3 bases: TGTGCCAGCAGTGACCGCAACCCTGGGACTAGCGGAGTCTACGAGCAGTACTTC. Protein: CASSDRNPGTSGVYEQYF.

The rearrangement uses TRBV5-5 and TRBJ2-3, with TRBD2 identical over 13 bases. This CDR3 has 18 amino acids. CDR1 SGHKS and CDR2 YYEKEE come from the germline V gene (reference sequence). Trimming at V came to 4 bases and at J to 2 bases, leaving 10 bases not matched to a gene. CDR3 coding DNA: TGTGCCAGCAGCCTAGGACTAGCGGGGGTAGGGGCCACAGATACGCAGTATTTT. Translation gives CASSLGLAGVGATDTQYF.

This chain links TRBV19 with TRBJ1-1; no clear D. From germline, CDR1 is LNHDA and CDR2 SQIVND (reference sequence). V was shortened by 1 base and J by 0 bases, with 6 bases between the two germline ends. This CDR3 has 14 residues. The CDR3 nucleotides read TGTGCCAGTAGTATAGGCAGCTTGAACACTGAAGCTTTCTTT. Residues: CASSIGSLNTEAFF. The full variable domain, with the rest looked up from reference TRBV19 and TRBJ1-1, is DGGITQSPKYLFRKEGQNVTLSCEQNLNHDAMYWYRQDPGQGLRLIYYSQIVNDFQKGDIAEGYSVSREKKESFPLTVTSAQKNPTAFYLCASSIGSLNTEAFFGQGTRLTVV.

The chain links TRBV5-6 to TRBJ1-6, with 8 bases fitting TRBD1. V lost 5 bases and J lost 6; bases outside the gene matches: 7. Germline CDR1 is SGHDT and CDR2 is YYEEEE. The CDR3 has 15 amino acids. DNA of the CDR3: TGTGCCAGCAGGCTTACGACAGGGGTTAATTCACCCCTCCACTTT. It is translated as CASRLTTGVNSPLHF.

The chain couples TRBV5-1 to TRBJ1-6; D call uncertain. V shed 4 bases and J shed 4 bases, with 9 bases lying between them. The CDR3 contains 14 residues. CDR1 SGHRS and CDR2 YFSETQ come from the germline V gene. The CDR3: CASSRNRYNSPLHF. In DNA form, the CDR3 reads TGCGCCAGCAGCCGCAACAGATATAATTCACCCCTCCACTTT. Using reference TRBV5-1 and TRBJ1-6 for the parts outside the CDR3, the full variable domain is KAGVTQTPRYLIKTRGQQVTLSCSPISGHRSVSWYQQTPGQGLQFLFEYFSETQRNKGNFPGRFSGRQFSNSRSEMNVSTLELGDSALYLCASSRNRYNSPLHFGNGTRLTVT.